Listed below are T cell receptor beta chains from one sample, sequenced in a study of preoperative IRX-2 immunotherapy in early breast cancer. Sequencing was performed with immunoSEQ multiplex PCR; in TCRdb, only in-frame clones are kept and a portion is missing. Seen here are 32,000 or so clones, roughly 80% observed once, and the top ten hold around 2.6%. Source: lymph node tissue, taken from a patient treated with IRX-2 immunotherapy. Every receptor here comes from a human donor with breast cancer. Both conserved end residues are part of each CDR3. Fields, in order: V gene, D gene, J gene, clone size, CDR3 DNA, CDR3 protein. The D gene is left open where the match is weak. A row's size may be missing; if present it is once, few, many or a size class.

v_call: TRBV29-1
d_call: TRBD2
j_call: TRBJ2-1
clone_size: NA
cdr3_nt: TGCAGCGCTGTAGCGGGGGTCTCCTACAATGAGCAGTTCTTC
cdr3_aa: CSAVAGVSYNEQFF

v_call: TRBV7-6
d_call: TRBD2
j_call: TRBJ2-4
clone_size: NA
cdr3_nt: TGTGCCAGCAGCTCCCTGGGACTAGCGGGAGTCGTAACCAAAAACATTCAGTACTTC
cdr3_aa: CASSSLGLAGVVTKNIQYF

v_call: TRBV6-8
d_call: NA
j_call: TRBJ1-5
clone_size: few
cdr3_nt: TGTGCCAGCAGTGCGACAAGTTATCAGCCCCAGCATTTT
cdr3_aa: CASSATSYQPQHF

v_call: TRBV29-1
d_call: NA
j_call: TRBJ1-1
clone_size: NA
cdr3_nt: TGCAGCGTTGAAGGTAGGCAGGGAAGAGTCGAAGCTTTCTTT
cdr3_aa: CSVEGRQGRVEAFF

v_call: TRBV19
d_call: NA
j_call: TRBJ1-3
clone_size: NA
cdr3_nt: TGTGCCAGTAGTAACCGAATCGATGGAAACACCATATATTTT
cdr3_aa: CASSNRIDGNTIYF

v_call: TRBV6-8
d_call: NA
j_call: TRBJ2-3
clone_size: NA
cdr3_nt: TGTGCCAGCAGTTATTGGTTAGCGGCTACGGGAGATACGCAGTATTTT
cdr3_aa: CASSYWLAATGDTQYF

v_call: TRBV29-1
d_call: TRBD2
j_call: TRBJ2-1
clone_size: once
cdr3_nt: TGCAGCGTCGCTCGGACTAGCGGGAGCAATGAGCAGTTCTTC
cdr3_aa: CSVARTSGSNEQFF

v_call: TRBV6-8
d_call: NA
j_call: TRBJ2-5
clone_size: NA
cdr3_nt: TGTGCCATCAGGAGGGACCTCCAAGAGACCCAGTACTTC
cdr3_aa: CAIRRDLQETQYF

v_call: TRBV6-4
d_call: NA
j_call: TRBJ1-1
clone_size: NA
cdr3_nt: TGTGCCAGCAGTTTTTCCTATGAAGCTTTCTTT
cdr3_aa: CASSFSYEAFF

v_call: TRBV5-1
d_call: TRBD1
j_call: TRBJ2-7
clone_size: NA
cdr3_nt: TGCGCCAGCGCCACGTCCCACGGGACAGGGAACGAGCAGTACTTC
cdr3_aa: CASATSHGTGNEQYF

v_call: TRBV14
d_call: NA
j_call: TRBJ1-1
clone_size: NA
cdr3_nt: TGTGCCAGCAGCCACCGTAGGGCCCCAGTCACTGAAGCTTTCTTT
cdr3_aa: CASSHRRAPVTEAFF